Only one count was recorded for the clone carrying this TCR beta chain. What it binds is not known. Vbeta (60) and Jbeta (13) primers were used in the PCR. Measured with immunoSEQ multiplex PCR; TCRdb has only the in-frame clones, and not every one. The table has approximately 150,000 clones, 81% seen once. This entry belongs to a study of cytomegalovirus exposure and HLA in healthy donors. This CDR3 spans 12 amino acids. V was pared by 6 bases and J by 2 bases, with 8 bases between. Germline CDR1 is SGHTA and CDR2 is FQGNSA. Study results and limitations: Reported performance of the classifier showed diagnosis of cytomegalovirus status with high specificity and sensitivity. Listed as cytomegalovirus-associated were 150 or so TCR beta chains.

This receptor was identified in a man in his fifties in good health and CMV-seropositive. J is TRBJ2-7 and V is TRBV7-2; the D gene is possibly TRBD2 (6 bases). The sample taken for sequencing was PBMCs. CDR3 coding DNA: TGTGCCAGCAGTCTAGCGACCTACGAGCAGTACTTC. It translates to CASSLATYEQYF.